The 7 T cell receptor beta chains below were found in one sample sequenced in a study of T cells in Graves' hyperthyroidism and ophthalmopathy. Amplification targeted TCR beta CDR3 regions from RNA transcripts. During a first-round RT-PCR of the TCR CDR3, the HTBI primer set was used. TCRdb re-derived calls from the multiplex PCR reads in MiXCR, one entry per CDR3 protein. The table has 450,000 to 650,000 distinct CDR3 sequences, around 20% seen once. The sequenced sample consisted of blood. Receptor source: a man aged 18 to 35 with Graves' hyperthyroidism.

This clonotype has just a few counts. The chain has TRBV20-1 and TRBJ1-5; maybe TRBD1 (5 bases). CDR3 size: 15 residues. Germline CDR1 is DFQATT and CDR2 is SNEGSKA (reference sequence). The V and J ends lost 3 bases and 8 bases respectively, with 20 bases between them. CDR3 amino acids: CSASGTRRDREPQHF. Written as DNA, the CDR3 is TGCAGTGCTAGCGGGACCCGGCGGGATAGGGAGCCCCAGCATTTT.

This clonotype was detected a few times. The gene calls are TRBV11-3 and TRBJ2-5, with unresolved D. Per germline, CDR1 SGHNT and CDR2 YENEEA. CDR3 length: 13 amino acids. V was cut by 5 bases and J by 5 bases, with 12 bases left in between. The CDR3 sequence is CASSLGASETQYF. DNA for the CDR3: TGTGCCAGCAGCCTAGGCGCTTCGGAGACCCAGTACTTC.

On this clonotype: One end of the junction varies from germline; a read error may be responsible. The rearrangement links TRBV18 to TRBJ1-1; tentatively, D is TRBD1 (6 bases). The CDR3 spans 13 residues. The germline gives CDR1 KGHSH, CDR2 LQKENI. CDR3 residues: CASSGAGDTETFF. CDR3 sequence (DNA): TGTGCCAGCTCTGGCGCAGGGGATACTGAAACTTTCTTT.

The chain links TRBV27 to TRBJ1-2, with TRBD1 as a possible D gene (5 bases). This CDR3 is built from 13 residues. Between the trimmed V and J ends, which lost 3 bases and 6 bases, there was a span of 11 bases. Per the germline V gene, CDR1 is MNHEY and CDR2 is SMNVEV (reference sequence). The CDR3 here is CASSFLEGHGYTF. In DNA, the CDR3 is TGTGCCAGCAGTTTTCTCGAGGGGCATGGCTACACCTTC.

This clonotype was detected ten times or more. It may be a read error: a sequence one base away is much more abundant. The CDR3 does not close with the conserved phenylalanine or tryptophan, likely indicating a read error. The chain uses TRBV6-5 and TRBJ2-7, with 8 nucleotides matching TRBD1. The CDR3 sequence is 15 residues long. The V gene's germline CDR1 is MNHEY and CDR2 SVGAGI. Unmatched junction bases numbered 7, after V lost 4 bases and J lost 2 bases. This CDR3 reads CASSSTGTGPYEQYS. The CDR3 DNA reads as TGTGCCAGCAGTTCAACCGGGACAGGCCCCTACGAGCAGTACTCC.

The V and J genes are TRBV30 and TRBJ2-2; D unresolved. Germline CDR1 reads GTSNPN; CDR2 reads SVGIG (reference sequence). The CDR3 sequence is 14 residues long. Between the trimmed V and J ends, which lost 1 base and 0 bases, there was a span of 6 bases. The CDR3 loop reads CAWSGRTNTGELFF. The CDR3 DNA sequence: TGTGCCTGGAGTGGAAGGACGAACACCGGGGAGCTGTTTTTT.

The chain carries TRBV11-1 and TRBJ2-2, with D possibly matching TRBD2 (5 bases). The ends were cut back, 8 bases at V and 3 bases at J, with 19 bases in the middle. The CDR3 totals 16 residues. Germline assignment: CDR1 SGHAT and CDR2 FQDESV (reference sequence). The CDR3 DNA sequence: TGTGCCAGCCTTTTAAATGGCGGACTCCACACCGGGGAGCTGTTTTTT. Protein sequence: CASLLNGGLHTGELFF.